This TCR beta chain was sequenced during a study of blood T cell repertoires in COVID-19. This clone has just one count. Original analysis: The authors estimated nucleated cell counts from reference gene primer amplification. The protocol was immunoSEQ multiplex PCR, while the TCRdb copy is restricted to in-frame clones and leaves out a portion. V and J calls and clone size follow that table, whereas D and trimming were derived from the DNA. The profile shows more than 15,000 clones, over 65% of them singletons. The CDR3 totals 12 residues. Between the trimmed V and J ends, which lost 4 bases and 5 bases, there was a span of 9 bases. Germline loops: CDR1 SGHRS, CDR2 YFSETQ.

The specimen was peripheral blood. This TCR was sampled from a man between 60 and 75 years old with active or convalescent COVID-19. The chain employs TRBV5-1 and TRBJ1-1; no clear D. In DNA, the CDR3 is TGCGCCAGCAGCCTTACAGAGACTGAAGCTTTCTTT. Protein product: CASSLTETEAFF.